This TCR beta chain was retrieved from a study of blood T cell repertoires in COVID-19 (dated by TCRdb to about 2020). For the wider study: Samples covering the acute and convalescent phases of COVID-19 were provided by collaborators in the United States, Italy and Spain. The material from the prospective study consisted of cDNA or gDNA derived from T cells, B-cell-depleted T cells, or PBMCs. Subjects who had been exposed to COVID-19, were actively infected with it, or had recovered from it provided the deeply sampled blood TCRbeta repertoires that made up the dataset. A freely available public database, intended as a resource for researchers studying the immune response to SARS-CoV-2, is where the repertoires were released. Samples were obtained from the ongoing ImmuneRACE study (first 160 participants) and from 950 to 1,500 subjects provided by 6 global collaborators. Sample metadata almost always included a de-identified subject ID, COVID-19 status, age in years and sex. Where available, HLA class I and class II types were taken from metadata supplied by the sample provider and were not determined by assay-based typing. On the study overall, not on this receptor specifically: The quantity of clinical and demographic metadata differed by source and by participant and was supplied without curation.

As concerns this clone: Its target antigen remains unknown. Per-base quality was not reported, and no clone a single base away is much larger than it.

The V and J ends are trimmed by 1 base and 8 bases, leaving 11 bases between them. CDR1 and CDR2, per the germline V gene (reference sequence), are LNHDA and SQIVND. The CDR3, from cysteine to phenylalanine, totals 13 residues. This entry keeps only the CDR3 DNA: 39 bases, framed from base 1. The immunoSEQ Assay, a bias-controlled multiplex PCR, was used to amplify TCRbeta CDR3 regions from genomic DNA. The original methods were these. The number of nucleated cells in each sample was estimated from the amplification of reference gene primers within the assay. To quantify the absolute abundance of each unique TCRbeta CDR3 rearrangement, sequence reads were collapsed and filtered. Productive Simpson clonality was computed per sample as the square root of Simpson's diversity index over productive rearrangements. What TCRdb holds here is the immuneACCESS table cut down to in-frame rearrangements. Part of the clones is not present; checked against another copy, under half of the missing clones reflect an unresolved V gene, and the others are unexplained. V, J and clone size are taken as reported in that table, and D and trimming were inferred from the DNA itself. The sample data list 150,000 to 200,000 clones, and 86% of these were observed just once. Together, the top ten hold about 3.5% of the sample.

The collaborating institutions used their own protocols to collect whole blood in K2EDTA tubes. Collaborator samples were shipped for TCRbeta analysis as frozen whole blood, isolated PBMCs, or DNA extracted from either sample type. The source of this sequence is a man aged 65 to 85 with acute or convalescent COVID-19. The V and J segments used are TRBV19 and TRBJ1-2; the D segment could be TRBD1, given 5 matching bases. The specimen sequenced was peripheral blood. The DNA sequence reads TGTGCCAGTAGTATAGCCCAGGGTGACGGCTACACCTTC. It translates as CASSIAQGDGYTF.